This TCR beta chain was sequenced for a study of T cells in localized non-small cell lung cancer. The repertoire was sequenced with immunoSEQ multiplex PCR; TCRdb's copy has only in-frame clones and lacks some. Among approximately 88,000 clones, under 95% were seen once, and the ten largest hold about 4%. The CDR3 runs 15 residues. The germline V gene has CDR1 SGHAT and CDR2 FQNNGV. V was shortened by 6 bases and J by 5 bases, with 17 bases between the two germline ends. Whole-study results and caveats: Multi-region tumor sequencing was not done, so intratumor heterogeneity could not be excluded.

The table lists this clone with a count of one. The antigen is undetermined. The specimen comprised PBMCs, sampled before any cancer treatment. This sequence was found in a woman between 35 and 70 years old with stage II squamous cell lung carcinoma. This chain connects TRBV11-2 to TRBJ1-5; D is uncertain. Written as DNA, the CDR3 is TGTGCCAGCAGTCCAGCCTTGGTCACAGATCAGCCCCAGCATTTT. Its protein product is CASSPALVTDQPQHF.